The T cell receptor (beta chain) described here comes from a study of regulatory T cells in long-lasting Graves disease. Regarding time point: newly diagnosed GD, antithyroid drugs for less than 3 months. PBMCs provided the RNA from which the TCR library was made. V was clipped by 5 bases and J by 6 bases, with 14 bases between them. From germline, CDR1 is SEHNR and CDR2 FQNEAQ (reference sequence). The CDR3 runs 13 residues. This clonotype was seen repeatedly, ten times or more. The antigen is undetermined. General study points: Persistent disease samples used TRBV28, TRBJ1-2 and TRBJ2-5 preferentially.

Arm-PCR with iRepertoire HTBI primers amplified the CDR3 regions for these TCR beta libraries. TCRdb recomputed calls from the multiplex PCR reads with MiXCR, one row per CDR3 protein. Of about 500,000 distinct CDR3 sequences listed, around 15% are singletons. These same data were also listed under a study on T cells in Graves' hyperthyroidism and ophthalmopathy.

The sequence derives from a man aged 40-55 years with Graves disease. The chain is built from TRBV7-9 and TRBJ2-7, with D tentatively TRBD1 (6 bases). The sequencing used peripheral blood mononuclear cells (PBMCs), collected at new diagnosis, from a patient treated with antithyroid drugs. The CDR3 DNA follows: TGTGCCAGCAGCGACCGACAGGCCGGCGAGCAGTACTTC. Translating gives CASSDRQAGEQYF.